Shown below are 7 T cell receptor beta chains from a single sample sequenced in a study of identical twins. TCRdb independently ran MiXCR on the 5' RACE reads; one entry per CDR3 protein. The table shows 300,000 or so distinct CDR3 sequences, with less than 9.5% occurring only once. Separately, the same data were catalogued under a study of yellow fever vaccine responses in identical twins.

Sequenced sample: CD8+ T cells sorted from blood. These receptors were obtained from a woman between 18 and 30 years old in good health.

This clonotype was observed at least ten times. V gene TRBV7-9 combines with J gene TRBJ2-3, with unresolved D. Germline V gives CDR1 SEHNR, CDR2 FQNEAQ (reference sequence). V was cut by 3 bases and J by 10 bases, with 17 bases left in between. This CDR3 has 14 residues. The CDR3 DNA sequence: TGTGCCAGCAGCTTTGCAATAGGGCCCGAGGCGCAGTATTTT. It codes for CASSFAIGPEAQYF.

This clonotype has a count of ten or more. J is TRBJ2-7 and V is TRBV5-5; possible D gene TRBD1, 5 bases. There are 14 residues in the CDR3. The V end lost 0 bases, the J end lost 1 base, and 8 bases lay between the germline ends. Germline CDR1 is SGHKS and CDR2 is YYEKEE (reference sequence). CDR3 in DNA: TGTGCCAGCAGCTTGGAGGACAAGTCCTACGAGCAGTACTTC. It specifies CASSLEDKSYEQYF.

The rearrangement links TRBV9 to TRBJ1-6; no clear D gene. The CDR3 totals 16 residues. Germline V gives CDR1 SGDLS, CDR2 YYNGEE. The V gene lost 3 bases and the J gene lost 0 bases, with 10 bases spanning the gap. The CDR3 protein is CASSAHMSSYNSPLHF. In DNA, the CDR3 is TGTGCCAGCAGCGCCCACATGAGCTCCTATAATTCACCCCTCCACTTT. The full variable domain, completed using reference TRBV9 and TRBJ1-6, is DSGVTQTPKHLITATGQRVTLRCSPRSGDLSVYWYQQSLDQGLQFLIQYYNGEERAKGNILERFSAQQFPDLHSELNLSSLELGDSALYFCASSAHMSSYNSPLHFGNGTRLTVT.

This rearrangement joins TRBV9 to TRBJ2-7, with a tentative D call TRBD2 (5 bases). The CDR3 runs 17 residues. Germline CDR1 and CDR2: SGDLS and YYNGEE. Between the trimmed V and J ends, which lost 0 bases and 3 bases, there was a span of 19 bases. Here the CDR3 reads CASSVALEAAAGYEQYF. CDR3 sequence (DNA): TGTGCCAGCAGCGTAGCGTTGGAAGCGGCCGCGGGCTACGAGCAGTACTTC.

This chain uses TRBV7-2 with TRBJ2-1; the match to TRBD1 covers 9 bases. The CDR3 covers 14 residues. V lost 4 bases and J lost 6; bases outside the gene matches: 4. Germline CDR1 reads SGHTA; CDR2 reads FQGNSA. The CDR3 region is CASSSSTGGNEQFF. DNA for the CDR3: TGTGCCAGCAGCTCGTCGACAGGGGGCAATGAGCAGTTCTTC.

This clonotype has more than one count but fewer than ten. The CDR3 DNA follows: TGTGCCAGCAGCGTAGAATTAGACAGGACCCATGAAGCTTTCTTT. It codes for CASSVELDRTHEAFF. The chain carries TRBV7-9 and TRBJ1-1; D perhaps matches TRBD1 (6 bases). This CDR3 is 15 amino acids long. Germline V gives CDR1 SEHNR, CDR2 FQNEAQ (reference sequence). Trimming cost V 5 bases and J 7 bases, with 20 bases left between them.

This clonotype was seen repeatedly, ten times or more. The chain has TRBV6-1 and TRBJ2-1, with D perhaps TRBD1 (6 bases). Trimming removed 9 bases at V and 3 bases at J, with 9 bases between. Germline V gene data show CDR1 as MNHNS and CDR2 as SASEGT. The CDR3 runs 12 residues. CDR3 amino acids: CASGQLYNEQFF. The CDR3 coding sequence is TGTGCCAGTGGACAGCTCTACAATGAGCAGTTCTTC.